Each of the 10 T cell receptor beta chains below was sequenced from the same sample in a study of post-analysis software for immune sequencing data (dated by TCRdb to about 2015). What the study reported, not specific to this receptor: Significantly higher frequencies in patients than in controls were found for roughly 5 TRBV segments, including TRBV5-6, TRBV5-1 and TRBV20-1.

The library was produced with PCR. Sequencing was carried out with an Illumina HiSeq 2500. To reduce PCR and sequencing biases, unique molecular identifiers were built into the TCR beta cDNA libraries. Clones were called with MiXCR by TCRdb after fastp trimmed the public reads at Q25, and only in-frame beta chains were retained. Merged by CDR3 protein, the rows form single entries marked with the most common genes and DNA. The sample yields roughly 570,000 distinct CDR3 sequences; 30% to 40% were counted once. The ten largest clones represent about 5.6% of the sample. No antigens are known for them. The sample taken for sequencing was blood. The receptors were sampled from a girl under 18 with multiple sclerosis.

V gene TRBV20-1 combines with J gene TRBJ1-2; a possible D gene is TRBD1 (6 bases). Trimming left V 6 bases short and J 3 bases short, with 20 bases between. CDR1 and CDR2 from the germline V gene are DFQATT and SNEGSKA (reference sequence). CDR3 size: 15 residues. CDR3: CSAKKGPGADYGYTF. The CDR3 DNA is TGCAGTGCCAAGAAGGGCCCGGGGGCTGACTATGGCTACACCTTC.

The chain uses TRBV6-6 and TRBJ1-1; the match to TRBD1 covers 8 bases. The CDR3 is 16 residues long. CDR1 is MNHNY and CDR2 is SVGAGI in the germline V gene (reference sequence). V lost 6 bases, J lost 1 base, and 10 bases stayed unmatched. CDR3 DNA: TGTGCCAGCAGCATCGGACAGGGAAACCCGAACACTGAAGCTTTCTTT. As protein: CASSIGQGNPNTEAFF.

Details on this clonotype: This could be a read error, since a much larger clone is one nucleotide away. The chain uses TRBV6-5 and TRBJ1-2; weak D call: TRBD1 (5 bases). The CDR3 length is 15 residues. The germline CDR1 and CDR2 sequences are MNHEY and SVGAGI. V was trimmed by 5 bases and J by 8 bases, leaving 21 bases between them. DNA for the CDR3: TGTGCCAGCAGTGCACCGGATGGGGGTCCGACCGGCTACACCTTC. This sequence encodes CASSAPDGGPTGYTF.

V usage is TRBV10-3 and J usage is TRBJ2-3, with 10 bases that match TRBD2. Germline V gene lookup returns CDR1 ENHRY and CDR2 SYGVKD. The CDR3 is 17 amino acids. V lost 1 base to trimming and J lost 2 bases; unmatched junction nucleotides: 6. CDR3 sequence (DNA): TGTGCCATCAGTGAGTTAGCGGGGGGCACCGACACAGATACGCAGTATTTT. This sequence encodes CAISELAGGTDTDTQYF.

This clonotype was found a few times. Written as DNA, the CDR3 is TGTGCCAGCAGTTACCTCGCGTTGGGCGAGACGACCATCTACAATGAGCAGTTCTTC. This sequence encodes CASSYLALGETTIYNEQFF. The chain carries TRBV6-2 or TRBV6-3 and TRBJ2-1; D ambiguous. The CDR3 is 19 amino acids. The V end lost 2 bases, the J end lost 3 bases, and 23 bases lay between the germline ends. Germline CDR1 is MNHEY and CDR2 is SVGEGT.

The chain couples TRBV4-1 to TRBJ2-2; tentative D call: TRBD1 (5 bases). Trimming shortened V by 1 base and J by 4 bases, and 13 bases separated the two germline ends. The CDR3 sequence is 16 residues long. Germline CDR1 is MGHRA and CDR2 is YSYEKL. DNA of the CDR3: TGCGCCAGCAGCCAAGGGGGCGCAGGGTCCACCGGGGAGCTGTTTTTT. This translates into CASSQGGAGSTGELFF.

The CDR3 sequence: CSAHRGQGSYNEQYF. CDR3 nucleotide sequence: TGCAGTGCCCACCGGGGACAGGGGTCCTACAATGAGCAGTACTTC. The chain employs TRBV20-1 and TRBJ2-1; TRBD1 agrees at 10 bases. The last part of the DNA fits TRBJ2-7 better; the J call may be wrong. This CDR3 contains 15 residues. Germline CDR1 DFQATT, CDR2 SNEGSKA (reference sequence).

This sequence joins TRBV7-2 and TRBJ2-7; 10 nucleotides agree with TRBD2. This CDR3 has 13 residues. The V gene's germline CDR1 is SGHTA and CDR2 FQGNSA. The junction had 7 bases not matched to a gene; V was cut back by 5 bases and J by 9 bases. The CDR3 sequence is CASSPSGRAGQYF. CDR3 DNA sequence: TGTGCCAGCAGCCCGAGCGGGAGGGCCGGGCAGTACTTC.

The V and J genes are TRBV5-1 and TRBJ1-2, with a tentative D call TRBD1 (6 bases). Deletions cut 4 bases from V and 2 bases from J, with 9 bases between. Germline V gene lookup returns CDR1 SGHRS and CDR2 YFSETQ. The CDR3 sequence is 13 residues long. The CDR3 nucleotides are TGCGCCAGCAGCGCTGACAGGAACTATGGCTACACCTTC. Translated, it gives CASSADRNYGYTF.

This clonotype was picked up a small number of times. The chain is built from TRBV28 and TRBJ2-7; 7 bases fit TRBD2. Per the germline V gene, CDR1 is MDHEN and CDR2 is SYDVKM. V trimming: 6 bases; J trimming: 2 bases; junction bases outside the gene matches: 7. This CDR3 is 14 amino acids long. The CDR3 nucleotides are TGTGCCAGCAGCCGTCACGGGACTACCTACGAGCAGTACTTC. It is translated as CASSRHGTTYEQYF. Drawing the rest from reference TRBV28 and TRBJ2-7, the complete variable domain is DVKVTQSSRYLVKRTGEKVFLECVQDMDHENMFWYRQDPGLGLRLIYFSYDVKMKEKGDIPEGYSVSREKKERFSLILESASTNQTSMYLCASSRHGTTYEQYFGPGTRLTVT.